This entry lists 30 T cell receptor beta chains sequenced from one sample in a study of blood T cells in healthy people across ages. It was with a sample-barcoded 5' primer and a J-beta primer mix that a second PCR of about 6 to 12 cycles was run. MiXCR was run by TCRdb on the 5' RACE reads, yielding one entry per CDR3 protein. The data contain about 1.5 million distinct CDR3 sequences, approximately 43% of them seen just once; the ten biggest clones take up approximately 4%. The sample consisted of blood. The source of these receptors is a woman under 30 in good health.

This rearrangement joins TRBV4-2 to TRBJ2-7; D ambiguous. The V and J ends lost 1 base and 5 bases respectively, with 9 bases between them. The CDR3 has 13 amino acids. Looked up from germline, CDR1 is LGHNA and CDR2 is YNFKEQ. The chain's CDR3 is CASSQGPSHEQYF. The CDR3 nucleotides read TGTGCCAGCAGCCAAGGACCTTCCCACGAGCAGTACTTC.

The V and J genes are TRBV6-4 and TRBJ2-6; D is unclear. The CDR3 is made up of 16 amino acids. V lost 2 bases to trimming and J lost 2 bases, with 10 bases between them. From germline, CDR1 is MRHNA and CDR2 SNTAGT. CDR3 nucleotide sequence: TGTGCCAGCAGTGACGGTACAGCCACTGGGGCCAACGTCCTGACTTTC. Its protein is CASSDGTATGANVLTF.

This clonotype has just a few counts. This rearrangement joins TRBV5-1 to TRBJ2-3, with unresolved D. Trimming shortened V by 3 bases and J by 1 base, and 9 bases separated the two germline ends. The CDR3 sequence is 14 residues long. The germline gives CDR1 SGHRS, CDR2 YFSETQ. CDR3 in DNA: TGCGCCAGCAGCTCGCCGGATGGCACAGATACGCAGTATTTT. Translating it yields CASSSPDGTDTQYF.

The J gene is TRBJ2-7, the V gene TRBV7-8, with no clear D. Germline values: CDR1 SGHVS, CDR2 FQNEAQ. The CDR3 extends over 16 amino acids. V was trimmed by 1 base and J by 1 base, leaving 14 bases between them. CDR3 in DNA: TGTGCCAGCAGCTTAGTGTGGTCAGAGTTTTCCTACGAGCAGTACTTC. This gives the protein CASSLVWSEFSYEQYF.

The rearrangement uses TRBV20-1 and TRBJ1-6; D remains ambiguous. V was pared by 3 bases and J by 7 bases, with 16 bases between. Germline V gene lookup returns CDR1 DFQATT and CDR2 SNEGSKA (reference sequence). CDR3 length: 15 amino acids. In nucleotides, the CDR3 is TGCAGTGCTAGTCCGAGATTAGCGGAGAATTCACCCCTCCACTTT. Translated: CSASPRLAENSPLHF.

In its sample, this clonotype was seen a few times. The chain has TRBV7-6 and TRBJ2-3, with a tentative D call TRBD2 (5 bases). CDR3 length: 17 amino acids. The V end lost 9 bases, the J end lost 5 bases, and 27 bases lay between the germline ends. Per the germline V gene, CDR1 is SGHVS and CDR2 is FNYEAQ. For the CDR3, the DNA is TGTGCCAGTCGCTCCCCCCTGGGTGGGAGTGGAAAAGATACGCAGTATTTT. Translating it yields CASRSPLGGSGKDTQYF.

The rearrangement uses TRBV12-3 or TRBV12-4 and TRBJ2-3, with 8 bases lining up with TRBD2. The CDR3 extends over 14 amino acids. The V and J ends lost 6 bases and 4 bases, in that order; junction bases with no gene match: 6. The CDR3 nucleotides read TGTGCCAGCAGGTGGACTAGCTCCTCAGATACGCAGTATTTT. Its translation: CASRWTSSSDTQYF.

The CDR3 is CASSYTGGWTQYF. The CDR3 region has the DNA TGTGCCAGCAGTTACACGGGAGGTTGGACCCAGTACTTC. The chain has TRBV6-5 and TRBJ2-5; TRBD2 aligns across 7 bases. CDR3 length: 13 residues. Germline V gene data show CDR1 as MNHEY and CDR2 as SVGAGI. J gave up 7 bases and V 2 bases, and 4 bases lay outside the gene matches.

The J gene is TRBJ2-7, the V gene TRBV7-8, with 10 positions matching TRBD2. This CDR3 has 14 amino acids. Germline lookup yields CDR1 SGHVS and CDR2 FQNEAQ. After removal of 1 base from V and 6 bases from J, the junction contained 3 bases not matched to a gene. The CDR3 reads CASSLELAGFEQYF. CDR3 bases: TGTGCCAGCAGCTTAGAACTAGCGGGGTTCGAGCAGTACTTC. Full variable domain (rest looked up from reference TRBV7-8 and TRBJ2-7): GAGVSQSPRYKVAKRGQDVALRCDPISGHVSLFWYQQALGQGPEFLTYFQNEAQLDKSGLPSDRFFAERPEGSVSTLKIQRTQQEDSAVYLCASSLELAGFEQYFGPGTRLTVT.

This chain joins TRBV7-9 and TRBJ1-1; D gene unclear. Germline assignment: CDR1 SEHNR and CDR2 FQNEAQ (reference sequence). Trimming removed 5 bases at V and 1 base at J, with 8 bases between. The CDR3 sequence is 13 residues long. The CDR3 region has the DNA TGTGCCAGCAGCCCCCCAGAGAACACTGAAGCTTTCTTT. Translated: CASSPPENTEAFF.

The V gene is TRBV27, the J gene TRBJ2-5; 15 positions match TRBD2. The germline gives CDR1 MNHEY, CDR2 SMNVEV (reference sequence). CDR3 size: 16 residues. V gave up 6 bases and J gave up 11 bases; unmatched junction bases: 13. CDR3 sequence reads: CASSPLGLAGGGEQYF. DNA of the CDR3: TGTGCCAGCAGCCCACTGGGACTAGCGGGAGGCGGTGAGCAGTACTTC.

DNA of the CDR3: TGCGCCAGCAGCCCCCGGGACCTGGACGGTGAGCAGTACTTC. As protein: CASSPRDLDGEQYF. This rearrangement joins TRBV5-1 to TRBJ2-5, with D perhaps TRBD1 or TRBD2 (5 bases each). The ends were cut back, 4 bases at V and 11 bases at J, with 21 bases in the middle. The CDR3 length is 14 residues. The germline CDR1 and CDR2 sequences are SGHRS and YFSETQ. Using reference TRBV5-1 and TRBJ2-5 for the parts outside the CDR3, the full variable domain is KAGVTQTPRYLIKTRGQQVTLSCSPISGHRSVSWYQQTPGQGLQFLFEYFSETQRNKGNFPGRFSGRQFSNSRSEMNVSTLELGDSALYLCASSPRDLDGEQYFGPGTRLLVL.

Worth noting for this clonotype: One base away lies a much larger clone, so this may be a sequencing read error. In DNA form, the CDR3 reads TGTGCCAGCAGGTACTCACGGGGGTCCGAGCAGTACTTC. Its translation: CASRYSRGSEQYF. This sequence joins TRBV6-5 and TRBJ2-7; D may be TRBD2 (6 bases). This CDR3 region has 13 residues. Germline V gene sequence: CDR1 MNHEY, CDR2 SVGAGI.

A few counts support this clonotype. For the CDR3, the DNA is TGTGCCAGCAGTCCTGACAGACACACCGGGGAGCTGTTTTTT. It encodes CASSPDRHTGELFF. V usage is TRBV6-6 and J usage is TRBJ2-2; perhaps TRBD1 as D (5 bases). Looked up from germline, CDR1 is MNHNY and CDR2 is SVGAGI (reference sequence). The CDR3 is made up of 14 amino acids. Trimming pared 5 bases from V and 3 bases from J, leaving 10 bases between.

This clonotype was counted between two and nine times. The chain is built from TRBV6-2 or TRBV6-3 and TRBJ2-7; 7 bases match TRBD2. Looked up from germline, CDR1 is MNHEY and CDR2 is SVGEGT. CDR3 length equals 13 residues. V lost 7 bases, J lost 3 bases, and 6 bases stayed unmatched. CDR3 protein: CASNGGSHYEQYF. The CDR3 DNA is TGTGCCAGCAACGGCGGGAGTCACTACGAGCAGTACTTC.

The chain recombines TRBV20-1 with TRBJ2-3; D may match TRBD1 or TRBD2 (5 bases each). This CDR3 comprises 14 residues. Germline V gene sequence: CDR1 DFQATT, CDR2 SNEGSKA (reference sequence). V was clipped by 3 bases and J by 2 bases, with 12 bases between them. CDR3: CSASRAGTTDTQYF. For the CDR3, the DNA is TGCAGTGCTAGCAGGGCAGGGACCACAGATACGCAGTATTTT.

The V gene is TRBV20-1, the J gene TRBJ2-5, with D possibly being TRBD1 or TRBD2 (5 bases each). Between the trimmed V and J ends, which lost 6 bases and 2 bases, there was a span of 22 bases. CDR1 and CDR2 (germline): DFQATT, SNEGSKA (reference sequence). CDR3 length: 16 residues. In DNA, the CDR3 is TGCAGTGCGAGCAAACAGCCCTGGTGGGGGCAAGAGACCCAGTACTTC. Residues: CSASKQPWWGQETQYF.

This clonotype was seen a handful of times. The chain combines TRBV25-1 with TRBJ2-5; 9 nucleotides agree with TRBD1. Germline V gives CDR1 MGHDK, CDR2 SYGVNS. CDR3 length equals 15 residues. V shed 4 bases, J shed 11 bases, and the junction held 14 bases outside the gene matches. The CDR3 sequence is CASSGSGTGTFGQYF. The CDR3 DNA reads TGTGCCAGCAGTGGCTCCGGGACAGGGACCTTTGGGCAGTACTTC.

The rearrangement links TRBV24-1 to TRBJ2-1; TRBD1 matches 9 bases. CDR1 KGHDR and CDR2 SFDVKD come from the germline V gene. The trim removed 4 bases at V and 4 bases at J, leaving 4 bases unmatched. This CDR3 has 15 residues. This chain's CDR3 is CATSDRTGAYNEQFF. The CDR3 nucleotides read TGTGCCACCAGTGACAGGACAGGGGCTTACAATGAGCAGTTCTTC.

The chain links TRBV15 to TRBJ1-4; maybe TRBD1 (5 bases). This CDR3 comprises 13 residues. Looked up from germline, CDR1 is LNHNV and CDR2 is YYDKDF (reference sequence). The ends were cut back, 0 bases at V and 7 bases at J, with 6 bases in the middle. The CDR3 loop is CATSRDRVEKLFF. As DNA, the CDR3 is TGTGCCACCAGCAGAGACAGGGTTGAAAAACTGTTTTTT.

V usage is TRBV12-3 or TRBV12-4 and J usage is TRBJ2-7; TRBD2 might be the D (7 bases). The CDR3 covers 16 residues. V lost 8 bases to trimming and J lost 7 bases, with 27 bases between them. CDR3 coding DNA: TGTGCCAGCCATCCCCGGGGGGCGCCGGGATTCAATGAGCAGTACTTC. The encoded protein is CASHPRGAPGFNEQYF.

This clonotype occurred once. The chain uses TRBV4-1 and TRBJ1-1; 8 bases map to TRBD1. CDR3 length equals 14 residues. The trim removed 5 bases at V and 5 bases at J, leaving 7 bases unmatched. CDR1 and CDR2 (germline): MGHRA, YSYEKL. The CDR3 sequence: CASSSRDRHTEAFF. For the CDR3, the DNA is TGCGCCAGCAGCTCGCGGGACAGGCATACTGAAGCTTTCTTT.

The V and J genes are TRBV4-1 and TRBJ1-2; D may be TRBD1 (6 bases). CDR3 length: 18 residues. The V gene lost 1 base and the J gene lost 3 bases, with 21 bases spanning the gap. Germline values: CDR1 MGHRA, CDR2 YSYEKL. This CDR3 reads CASSQVASQGMGYYGYTF. The DNA for the CDR3 is TGCGCCAGCAGCCAAGTGGCCTCACAGGGTATGGGGTACTATGGCTACACCTTC.

This clonotype was picked up many times. This sequence joins TRBV18 and TRBJ2-3; possible D gene TRBD2, 6 bases. The CDR3 totals 13 residues. Germline V gene sequence: CDR1 KGHSH, CDR2 LQKENI. The V end was cut by 6 bases, the J end by 2 bases, with 9 bases between. CDR3 region: CASSRLDTDTQYF. For the CDR3, the DNA is TGTGCCAGCTCCCGACTAGACACAGATACGCAGTATTTT.

This clonotype was observed a handful of times. The chain couples TRBV4-3 to TRBJ1-4, with D possibly TRBD1 on 6 matching bases. The CDR3 is 16 residues long. The V gene's germline CDR1 is LGHNA and CDR2 YSLEER. V was cut by 0 bases and J by 5 bases, with 13 bases left in between. CDR3 DNA sequence: TGCGCCAGCAGCCAAGATTCGGGGGCCCGAAATGAAAAACTGTTTTTT. Its translation is CASSQDSGARNEKLFF.

The chain employs TRBV6-2 or TRBV6-3 and TRBJ2-5; D is unresolved. V was trimmed by 1 base and J by 2 bases, leaving 11 bases between them. Germline CDR1 MNHEY, CDR2 SVGEGT. This CDR3 spans 15 amino acids. The CDR3 DNA reads TGTGCCAGCAGTTACTGGAGCACTATACAAGAGACCCAGTACTTC. This translates into CASSYWSTIQETQYF.

The chain couples TRBV11-2 to TRBJ1-1, with D unclear. Germline assignment: CDR1 SGHAT and CDR2 FQNNGV. V lost 0 bases and J 0 bases, leaving 11 bases between the germline ends. The CDR3 has 16 amino acids. The CDR3 DNA is TGTGCCAGCAGCTTAGACGGGTGGGCGGTGAACACTGAAGCTTTCTTT. Encoded protein: CASSLDGWAVNTEAFF.

There are many counts of this clonotype. V and J are TRBV4-1 and TRBJ2-1; D call uncertain. This CDR3 is 13 amino acids long. V was clipped by 1 base and J by 6 bases, with 7 bases between them. Germline-derived CDR1 and CDR2 are MGHRA and YSYEKL. In nucleotides, the CDR3 is TGCGCCAGCAGCCAAGCTAGACTCAATGAGCAGTTCTTC. Translated, it gives CASSQARLNEQFF.

CDR3 in DNA: TGTGCCAGCAGCCAGATCCGTGGCAGGGGGGGAAAACTGTTTTTT. Its translation: CASSQIRGRGGKLFF. The chain couples TRBV11-2 to TRBJ1-4; 7 nucleotides match TRBD1. The germline V gene has CDR1 SGHAT and CDR2 FQNNGV. V shed 5 bases and J 10 bases; nucleotides not matched to a gene: 13. The CDR3 extends over 15 amino acids.

This clonotype appeared a few times. The rearrangement links TRBV7-2 to TRBJ2-1; TRBD1 agrees at 10 bases. Germline trimming cut 3 bases from V and 7 bases from J; bases unmatched to any gene: 6. This CDR3 has 15 amino acids. Germline CDR1 and CDR2: SGHTA and FQGNSA. The CDR3 is CASSFRQGAWNEQFF. The CDR3 DNA reads TGTGCCAGCAGCTTCCGACAGGGGGCTTGGAATGAGCAGTTCTTC. Using reference TRBV7-2 and TRBJ2-1 for the parts outside the CDR3, the full variable domain is GAGVSQSPSNKVTEKGKDVELRCDPISGHTALYWYRQSLGQGLEFLIYFQGNSAPDKSGLPSDRFSAERTGGSVSTLTIQRTQQEDSAVYLCASSFRQGAWNEQFFGPGTRLTVL.